The clone carrying this T cell receptor (beta chain) was recorded a few times. Its antigen remains unidentified. This sample was taken from a study of early T cells in non-severe SARS-CoV-2 infection. In the study overall: Sequencing targeted bulk RNA from unsorted whole blood, leaving chains unpaired.

The CDR3 extends over 13 amino acids. V was cut by 6 bases and J by 1 base, with 9 bases left in between. Per the germline V gene, CDR1 is WSHSY and CDR2 is SAAADI. Individual cDNA molecules were tagged with unique molecular identifiers, the study reported. One entry per CDR3 protein results from TCRdb running MiXCR on the 5' RACE reads. The sample shows 70,000 to 80,000 distinct CDR3 sequences, about an eighth of them seen only once. General study points: Lookups in VDJdb leaned toward anti-spike CD8 responses and missed private and CD4 specificities.

The receptor comes from an adult who was a healthcare worker with PCR-confirmed SARS-CoV-2 infection or an uninfected control (not recorded which). Sequenced material: whole blood, taken at baseline. The chain combines TRBV10-2 with TRBJ1-2; possibly TRBD1 for D (5 bases). The CDR3 coding sequence is TGCGCCAGCAGGGACACCCTTAACTATGGCTACACCTTC. Its protein product is CASRDTLNYGYTF.